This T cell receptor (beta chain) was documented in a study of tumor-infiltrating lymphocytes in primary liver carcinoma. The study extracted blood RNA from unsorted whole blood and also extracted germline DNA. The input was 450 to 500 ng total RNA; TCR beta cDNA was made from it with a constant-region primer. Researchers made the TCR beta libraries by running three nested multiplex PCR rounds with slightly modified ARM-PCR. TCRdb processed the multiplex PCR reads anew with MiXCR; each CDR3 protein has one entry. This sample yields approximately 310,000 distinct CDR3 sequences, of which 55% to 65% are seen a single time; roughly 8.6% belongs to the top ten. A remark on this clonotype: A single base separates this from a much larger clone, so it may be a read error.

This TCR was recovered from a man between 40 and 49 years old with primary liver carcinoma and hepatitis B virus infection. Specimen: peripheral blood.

The CDR3 spells CSVAPGIGPLGYGYTF. The CDR3 nucleotides are TGCAGCGTTGCGCCCGGGATAGGGCCGCTAGGATATGGCTACACCTTC. The gene calls are TRBV29-1 and TRBJ1-2; D unresolved. This CDR3 contains 16 residues. Germline CDR1 and CDR2: SQVTM and ANQGSEA. V was clipped by 4 bases and J by 5 bases, with 23 bases between them.